The T cell receptor beta chain described here comes from a study of T cells in Graves' hyperthyroidism and ophthalmopathy. Study results and limitations: The model forecast ophthalmopathy, anticipating it by a median around 6.4 months before onset.

RNA transcripts served as the template for amplifying TCR beta CDR3 regions. HTBI primers were employed in a first-round RT-PCR of the TCR CDR3. TCRdb called the multiplex PCR reads again in MiXCR, with one record for every CDR3 protein. Among 550,000 to 700,000 distinct CDR3 sequences listed, 46% were seen once. In its sample, this clonotype was seen many times. Antigen specificity is unknown. Trimming stripped 2 bases from V and 1 base from J, with 12 bases between. The CDR3 spans 15 residues. Germline CDR1 reads PRHDT; CDR2 reads FYEKMQ (reference sequence). The sample taken for sequencing was peripheral blood or thyroid tissue (not recorded which). The source of this sequence is an adult woman with Graves' disease, either hyperthyroidism or ophthalmopathy (not recorded which). The rearrangement links TRBV13 to TRBJ2-7; D is undetermined. CDR3 protein: CASSLRGGNSYEQYF. DNA for the CDR3: TGTGCCAGCAGCTTACGTGGCGGTAATTCCTACGAGCAGTACTTC.